A few counts support the clone carrying this TCR beta chain. No antigen is known for it. The trim removed 2 bases at V and 6 bases at J, leaving 9 bases unmatched. CDR1 is SGHRS, CDR2 YFSETQ, per germline. The CDR3 length is 17 residues. The data stem from a study of T cells in Graves' hyperthyroidism and ophthalmopathy. Broader study findings: Most expanded thyroid clonotypes above 0.001 recurred in blood. Progression to ophthalmopathy was predicted a median of approximately 6.4 months early.

TCR beta CDR3 regions were amplified from RNA transcripts. During a first-round RT-PCR of the TCR CDR3, the HTBI primer set was used. Each CDR3 protein is one row after TCRdb ran MiXCR on the multiplex PCR reads. The data show about 700,000 distinct CDR3 sequences, about 45% seen once. The V call is TRBV5-1, the J call TRBJ2-7; 15 bases fit TRBD2. The receptor's source is an adult man with Graves' disease, either hyperthyroidism or ophthalmopathy (not recorded which). Sequencing was performed on peripheral blood or thyroid tissue (not recorded which). CDR3 region: CASSFGTSGRLFFEQYF. The CDR3 region has the DNA TGCGCCAGCAGCTTCGGGACTAGCGGGAGGCTATTCTTCGAGCAGTACTTC.